These 5 T cell receptor beta chains originate from one sample sequenced in a study of cytomegalovirus exposure and HLA in healthy donors. PCR amplification relied on 60 Vbeta primers (plus 13 Jbeta primers). Profiling relied on immunoSEQ multiplex PCR, and the TCRdb table lists in-frame clones only, not all of them. The top ten hold around 5.8% of the sample, which has about 43,000 clones, roughly 51% seen once. Source material: PBMCs. These receptors came from a man aged 55 to 70 in good health and CMV-seronegative.

This rearrangement joins TRBV10-2 to TRBJ2-5; TRBD2 matches 12 bases. The V gene end was trimmed by 6 bases and the J gene end by 1 base; junction bases not matched to a gene: 6. This CDR3 contains 16 residues. Germline-derived CDR1 and CDR2 are WSHSY and SAAADI. CDR3 sequence (DNA): TGCGCCAGCAGAGCCACTAGCGGGAGGCTCCAAGAGACCCAGTACTTC. This encodes CASRATSGRLQETQYF.

There are a few counts of this clone. The chain carries TRBV10-2 and TRBJ2-4; possibly TRBD2 for D (7 bases). Germline assignment: CDR1 WSHSY and CDR2 SAAADI. The CDR3 runs to 16 residues. V was cut by 0 bases and J by 8 bases, with 17 bases left in between. Written as DNA, the CDR3 is TGCGCCAGCAGTGAGTCTGTGGGGGGGCAGATTCACATTCAGTACTTC. Protein sequence: CASSESVGGQIHIQYF.

This clone was detected a few times. J is TRBJ2-1 and V is TRBV7-3; TRBD1 aligns across 8 bases. The V gene end was trimmed by 6 bases and the J gene end by 9 bases; junction bases not matched to a gene: 10. The germline CDR1 and CDR2 sequences are SGHTA and FQGTGA. The CDR3 is made up of 14 amino acids. This CDR3 is CASRPDRVSGEQFF. CDR3 DNA: TGTGCCAGCAGACCGGACAGGGTTAGTGGTGAGCAGTTCTTC.

The rearrangement links TRBV6-4 to TRBJ2-1, with D uncertain. Germline V gene data show CDR1 as MRHNA and CDR2 as SNTAGT. The V and J ends lost 0 bases and 6 bases respectively, with 9 bases between them. The CDR3 contains 14 residues. DNA of the CDR3: TGTGCCAGCAGTGACTCGAGTCGCCGCAATGAGCAGTTCTTC. Translation gives CASSDSSRRNEQFF.

This clone was observed a single time. The chain joins TRBV10-1 to TRBJ1-1, with 7 bases matching TRBD1. This CDR3 spans 13 amino acids. V trimming: 6 bases; J trimming: 1 base; junction bases outside the gene matches: 2. CDR1 is WNHNN and CDR2 is SYGVQD in the germline V gene (reference sequence). CDR3 nucleotides: TGCGCCAGCAGACAGGGGAGGAACACTGAAGCTTTCTTT. Encoded protein: CASRQGRNTEAFF.